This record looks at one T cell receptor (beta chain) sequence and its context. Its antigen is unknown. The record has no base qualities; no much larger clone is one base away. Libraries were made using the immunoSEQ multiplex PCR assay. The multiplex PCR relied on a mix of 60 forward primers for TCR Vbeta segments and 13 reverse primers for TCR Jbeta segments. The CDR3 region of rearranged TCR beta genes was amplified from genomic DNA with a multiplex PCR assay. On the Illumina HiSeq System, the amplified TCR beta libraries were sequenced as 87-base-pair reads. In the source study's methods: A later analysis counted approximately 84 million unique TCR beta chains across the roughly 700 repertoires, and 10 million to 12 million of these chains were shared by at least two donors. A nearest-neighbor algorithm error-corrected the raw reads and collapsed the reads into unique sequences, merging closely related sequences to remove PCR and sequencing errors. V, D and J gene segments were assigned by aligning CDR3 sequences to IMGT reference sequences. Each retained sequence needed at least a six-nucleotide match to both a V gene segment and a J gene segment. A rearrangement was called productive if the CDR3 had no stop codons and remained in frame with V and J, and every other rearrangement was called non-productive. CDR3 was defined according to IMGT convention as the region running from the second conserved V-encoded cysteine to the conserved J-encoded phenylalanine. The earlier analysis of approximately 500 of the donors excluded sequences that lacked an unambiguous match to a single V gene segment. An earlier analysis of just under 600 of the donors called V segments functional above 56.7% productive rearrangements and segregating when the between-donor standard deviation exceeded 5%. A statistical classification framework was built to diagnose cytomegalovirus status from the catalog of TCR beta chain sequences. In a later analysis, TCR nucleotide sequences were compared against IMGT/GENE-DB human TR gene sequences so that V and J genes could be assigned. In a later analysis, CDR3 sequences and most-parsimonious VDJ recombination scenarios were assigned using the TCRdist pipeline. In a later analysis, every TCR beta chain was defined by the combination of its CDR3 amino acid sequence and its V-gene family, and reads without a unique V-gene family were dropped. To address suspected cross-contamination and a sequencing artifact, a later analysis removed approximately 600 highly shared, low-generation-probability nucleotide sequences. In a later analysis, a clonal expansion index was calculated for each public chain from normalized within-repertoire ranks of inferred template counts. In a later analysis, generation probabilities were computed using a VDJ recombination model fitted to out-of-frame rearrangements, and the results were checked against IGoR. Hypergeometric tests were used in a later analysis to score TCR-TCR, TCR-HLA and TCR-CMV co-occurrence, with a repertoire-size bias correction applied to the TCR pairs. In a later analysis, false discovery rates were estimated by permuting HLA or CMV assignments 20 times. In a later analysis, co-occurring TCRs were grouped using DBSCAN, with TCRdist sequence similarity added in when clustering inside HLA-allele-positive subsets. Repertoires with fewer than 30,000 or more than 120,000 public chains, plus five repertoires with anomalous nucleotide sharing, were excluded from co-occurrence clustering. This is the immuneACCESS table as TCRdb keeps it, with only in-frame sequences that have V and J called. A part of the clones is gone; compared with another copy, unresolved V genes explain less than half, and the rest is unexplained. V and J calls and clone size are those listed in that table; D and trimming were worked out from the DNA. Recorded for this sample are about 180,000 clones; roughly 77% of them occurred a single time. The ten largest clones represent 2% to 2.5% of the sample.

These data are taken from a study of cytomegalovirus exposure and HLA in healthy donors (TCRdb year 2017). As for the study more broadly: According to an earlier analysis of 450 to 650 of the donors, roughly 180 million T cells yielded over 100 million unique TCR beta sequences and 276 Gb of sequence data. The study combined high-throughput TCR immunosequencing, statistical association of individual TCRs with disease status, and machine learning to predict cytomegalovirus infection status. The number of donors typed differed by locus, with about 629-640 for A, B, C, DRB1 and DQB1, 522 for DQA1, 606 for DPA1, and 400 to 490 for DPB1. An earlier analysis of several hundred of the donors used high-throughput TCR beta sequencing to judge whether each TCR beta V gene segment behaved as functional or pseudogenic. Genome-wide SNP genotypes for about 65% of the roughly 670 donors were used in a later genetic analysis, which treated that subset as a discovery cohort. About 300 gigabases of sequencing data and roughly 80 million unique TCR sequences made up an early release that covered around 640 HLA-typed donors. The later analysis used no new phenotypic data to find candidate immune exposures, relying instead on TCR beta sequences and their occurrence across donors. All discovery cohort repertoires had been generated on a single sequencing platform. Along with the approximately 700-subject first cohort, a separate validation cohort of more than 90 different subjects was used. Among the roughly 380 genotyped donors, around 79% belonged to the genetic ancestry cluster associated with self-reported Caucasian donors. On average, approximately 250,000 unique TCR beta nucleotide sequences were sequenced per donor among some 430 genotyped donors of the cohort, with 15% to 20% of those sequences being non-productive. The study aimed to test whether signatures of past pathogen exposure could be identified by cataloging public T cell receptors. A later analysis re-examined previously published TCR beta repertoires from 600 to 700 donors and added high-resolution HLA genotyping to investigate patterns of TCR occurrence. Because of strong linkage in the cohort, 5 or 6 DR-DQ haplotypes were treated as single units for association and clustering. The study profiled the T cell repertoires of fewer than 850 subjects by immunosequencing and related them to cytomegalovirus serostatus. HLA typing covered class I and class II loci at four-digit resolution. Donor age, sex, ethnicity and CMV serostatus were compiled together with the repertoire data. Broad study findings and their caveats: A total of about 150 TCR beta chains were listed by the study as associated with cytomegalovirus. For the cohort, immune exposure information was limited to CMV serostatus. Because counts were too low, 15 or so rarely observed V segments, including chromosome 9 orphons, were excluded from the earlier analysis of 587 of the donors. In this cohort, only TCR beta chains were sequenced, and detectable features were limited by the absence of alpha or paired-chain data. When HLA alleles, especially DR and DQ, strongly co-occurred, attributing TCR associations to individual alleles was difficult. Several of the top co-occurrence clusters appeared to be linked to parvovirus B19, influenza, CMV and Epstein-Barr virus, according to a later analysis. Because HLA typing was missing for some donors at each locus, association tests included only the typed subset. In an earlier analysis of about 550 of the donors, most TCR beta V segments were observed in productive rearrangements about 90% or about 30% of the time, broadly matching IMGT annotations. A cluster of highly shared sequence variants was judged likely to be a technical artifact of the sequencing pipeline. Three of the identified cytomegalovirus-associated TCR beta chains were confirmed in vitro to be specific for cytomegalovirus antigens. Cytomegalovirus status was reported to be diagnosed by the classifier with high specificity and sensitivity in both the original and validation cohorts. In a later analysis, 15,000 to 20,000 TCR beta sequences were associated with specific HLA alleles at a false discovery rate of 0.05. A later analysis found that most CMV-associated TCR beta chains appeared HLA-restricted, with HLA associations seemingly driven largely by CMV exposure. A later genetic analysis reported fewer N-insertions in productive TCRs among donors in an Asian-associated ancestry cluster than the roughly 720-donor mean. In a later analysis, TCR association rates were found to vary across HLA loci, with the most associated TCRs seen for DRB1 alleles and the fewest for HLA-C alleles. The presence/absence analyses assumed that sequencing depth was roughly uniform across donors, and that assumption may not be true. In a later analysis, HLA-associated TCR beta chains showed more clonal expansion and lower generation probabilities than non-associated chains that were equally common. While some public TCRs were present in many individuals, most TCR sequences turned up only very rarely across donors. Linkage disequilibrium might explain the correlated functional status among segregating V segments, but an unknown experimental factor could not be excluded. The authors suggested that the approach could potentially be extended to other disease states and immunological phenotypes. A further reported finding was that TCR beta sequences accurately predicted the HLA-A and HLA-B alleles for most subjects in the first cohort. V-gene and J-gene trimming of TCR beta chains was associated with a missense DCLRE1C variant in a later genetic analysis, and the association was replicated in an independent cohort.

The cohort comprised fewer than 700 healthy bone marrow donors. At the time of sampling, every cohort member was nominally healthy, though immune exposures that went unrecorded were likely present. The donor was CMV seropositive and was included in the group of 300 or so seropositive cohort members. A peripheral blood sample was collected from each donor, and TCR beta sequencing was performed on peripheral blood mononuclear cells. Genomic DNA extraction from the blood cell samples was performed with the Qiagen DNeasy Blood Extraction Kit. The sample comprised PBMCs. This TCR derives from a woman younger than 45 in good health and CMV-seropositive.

The CDR3 reads CASSLEIAGGLFATQYF. The DNA is as follows: TGTGCCAGCAGCTTGGAGATAGCGGGGGGGCTTTTCGCTACCCAGTACTTC. The rearrangement combines TRBV5-6 with TRBJ2-5; a stretch of 11 junction bases matches TRBD2. Via the germline V gene, CDR1 is SGHDT and CDR2 YYEEEE. V is trimmed back by 0 bases and J by 8 bases, and the junction contains 12 bases that no gene match accounts for. Measured from the cysteine to the phenylalanine, the CDR3 is 17 residues long. Here the CDR3 DNA is all that survives: 51 bases in frame from base 1.